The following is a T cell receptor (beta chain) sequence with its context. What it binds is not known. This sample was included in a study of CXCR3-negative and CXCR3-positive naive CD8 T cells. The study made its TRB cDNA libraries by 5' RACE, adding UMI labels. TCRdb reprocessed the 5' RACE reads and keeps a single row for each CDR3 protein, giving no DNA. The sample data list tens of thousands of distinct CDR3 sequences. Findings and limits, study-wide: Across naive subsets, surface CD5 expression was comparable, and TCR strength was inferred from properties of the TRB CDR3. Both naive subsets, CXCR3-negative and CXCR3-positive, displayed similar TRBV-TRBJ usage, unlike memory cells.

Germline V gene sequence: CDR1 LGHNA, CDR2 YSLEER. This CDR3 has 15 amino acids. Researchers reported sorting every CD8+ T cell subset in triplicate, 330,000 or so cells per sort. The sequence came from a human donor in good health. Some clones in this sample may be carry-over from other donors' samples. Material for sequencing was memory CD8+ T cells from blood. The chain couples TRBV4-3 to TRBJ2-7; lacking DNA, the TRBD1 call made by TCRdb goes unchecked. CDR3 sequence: CASSQGRGESYEQYF.